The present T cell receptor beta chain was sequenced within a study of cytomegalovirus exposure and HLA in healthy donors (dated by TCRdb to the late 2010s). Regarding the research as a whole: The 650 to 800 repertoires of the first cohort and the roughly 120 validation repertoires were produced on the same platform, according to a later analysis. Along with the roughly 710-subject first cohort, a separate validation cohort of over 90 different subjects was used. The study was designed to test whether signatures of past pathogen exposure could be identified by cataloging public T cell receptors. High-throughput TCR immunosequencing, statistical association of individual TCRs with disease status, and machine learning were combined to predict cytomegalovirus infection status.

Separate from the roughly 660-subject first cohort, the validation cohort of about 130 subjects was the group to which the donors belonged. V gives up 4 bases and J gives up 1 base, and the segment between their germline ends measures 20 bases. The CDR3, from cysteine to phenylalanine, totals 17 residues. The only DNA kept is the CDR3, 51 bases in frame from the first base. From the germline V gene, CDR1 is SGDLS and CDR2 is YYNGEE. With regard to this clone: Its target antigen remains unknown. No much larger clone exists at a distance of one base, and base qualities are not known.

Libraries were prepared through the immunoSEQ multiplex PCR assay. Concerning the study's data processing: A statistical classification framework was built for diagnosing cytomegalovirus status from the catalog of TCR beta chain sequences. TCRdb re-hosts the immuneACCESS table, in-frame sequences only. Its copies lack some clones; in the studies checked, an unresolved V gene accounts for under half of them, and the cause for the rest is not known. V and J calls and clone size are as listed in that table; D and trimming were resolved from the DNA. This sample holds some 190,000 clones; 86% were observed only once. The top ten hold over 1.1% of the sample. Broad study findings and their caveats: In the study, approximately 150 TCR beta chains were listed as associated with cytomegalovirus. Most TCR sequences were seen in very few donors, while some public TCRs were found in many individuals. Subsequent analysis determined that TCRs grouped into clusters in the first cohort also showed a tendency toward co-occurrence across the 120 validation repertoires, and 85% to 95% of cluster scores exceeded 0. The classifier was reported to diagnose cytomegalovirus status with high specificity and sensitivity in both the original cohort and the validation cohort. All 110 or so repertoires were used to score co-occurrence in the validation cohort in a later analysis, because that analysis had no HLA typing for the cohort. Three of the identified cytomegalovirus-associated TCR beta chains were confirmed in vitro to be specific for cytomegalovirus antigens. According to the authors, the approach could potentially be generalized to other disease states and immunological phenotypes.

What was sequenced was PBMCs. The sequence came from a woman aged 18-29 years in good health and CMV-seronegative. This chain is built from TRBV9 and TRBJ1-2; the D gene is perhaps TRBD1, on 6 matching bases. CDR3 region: CASSPEGTRTINYGYTF. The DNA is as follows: TGTGCCAGCAGCCCAGAAGGGACACGAACAATTAACTATGGCTACACCTTC.